The clone carrying this TCR beta chain was seen a handful of times. Antigen unknown. Per the germline V gene, CDR1 is SEHNR and CDR2 is FQNEAQ (reference sequence). V trimming: 2 bases; J trimming: 1 base; junction bases outside the gene matches: 7. This CDR3 comprises 16 residues. The data derive from a study of early T cells in non-severe SARS-CoV-2 infection. Turning to the study itself: Unsorted whole blood bulk RNA was sequenced, with unpaired chains.

The study's findings and limits: Reliance on VDJdb matching favored anti-spike CD8 responses; private and CD4 specificities were missed.

Attachment of unique molecular identifiers was made to individual cDNA molecules. TCRdb passed the 5' RACE reads through MiXCR, listing each CDR3 protein once. The repertoire holds some 55,000 distinct CDR3 sequences, 12% seen once, with around 2.6% in the top ten. The source was whole blood, collected at baseline. The rearrangement links TRBV7-9 to TRBJ2-7, with TRBD1 matching 8 bases. The origin of this receptor is an adult who was a healthcare worker with PCR-confirmed SARS-CoV-2 infection or an uninfected control (not recorded which). The CDR3 loop is CASSLTLGTGSYEQYF. The CDR3, as DNA: TGTGCCAGCAGCTTAACACTGGGGACAGGATCCTACGAGCAGTACTTC.